These 13 T cell receptor beta chains originate from one sample sequenced in a study of T cells expressing NK-cell markers. TCRdb reprocessed the 5' RACE reads, with one entry per CDR3 protein and no DNA. There are roughly 390,000 distinct CDR3 sequences in the sample, with about 10% held by the top ten. Sequencing input: blood T cells: a sorted CD56 or NKG2C T cell subset, CD4+ or CD8+ T cells, or bulk PBMC T cells (not recorded which). All receptors derive from a woman aged 45-65 years in good health.

The chain joins TRBV20-1 to TRBJ1-1. CDR1 DFQATT and CDR2 SNEGSKA come from the germline V gene (reference sequence). This CDR3 spans 14 amino acids. The CDR3 reads CSAARATKNTEAFF.

This rearrangement joins TRBV5-1 to TRBJ2-1; TCRdb calls TRBD1, which cannot be checked without DNA. There are 17 residues in the CDR3. Germline loops: CDR1 SGHRS, CDR2 YFSETQ. The CDR3 loop is CASSSPATGVPYNEQFF.

The V call is TRBV27, the J call TRBJ2-1. Looked up from germline, CDR1 is MNHEY and CDR2 is SMNVEV (reference sequence). This CDR3 comprises 13 residues. Here the CDR3 reads CASSEEPYNEQFF.

This chain links TRBV5-6 with TRBJ1-6; TCRdb names TRBD1, which stays unverified in the absence of DNA. In germline, CDR1 is SGHDT, CDR2 YYEEEE. The CDR3 runs 16 residues. The CDR3 spells CASSSGTGAGNSPLHF. The full variable domain, completed using reference TRBV5-6 and TRBJ1-6, is DAGVTQSPTHLIKTRGQQVTLRCSPKSGHDTVSWYQQALGQGPQFIFQYYEEEERQRGNFPDRFSGHQFPNYSSELNVNALLLGDSALYLCASSSGTGAGNSPLHFGNGTRLTVT.

The CDR3: CASSQQGLGTYNEQFF. The J gene is TRBJ2-1, the V gene TRBV7-3; TCRdb lists TRBD1, though no DNA is available to test this call. This CDR3 region has 16 residues. Germline V gives CDR1 SGHTA, CDR2 FQGTGA.

The CDR3 here is CASSVGPRGMAYSSEETQYF. The rearrangement joins TRBV9 to TRBJ2-5; as DNA is missing, the TRBD1 call by TCRdb cannot be tested. Germline V gene sequence: CDR1 SGDLS, CDR2 YYNGEE. CDR3 length equals 20 residues.

CDR3 sequence: CASRRESTGELFF. The chain couples TRBV5-1 to TRBJ2-2; without DNA, the TCRdb call of TRBD2 cannot be checked. CDR3 size: 13 residues. Germline V CDR1 and CDR2: SGHRS, YFSETQ.

This CDR3 is CASSMWTVEQFF. The genes are TRBV7-2 and TRBJ2-1. In germline, CDR1 is SGHTA, CDR2 FQGNSA. CDR3 length: 12 amino acids.

V usage is TRBV5-1 and J usage is TRBJ2-1; TCRdb picks TRBD2, but there is no DNA to check that call. Germline CDR1 and CDR2: SGHRS and YFSETQ. The CDR3 consists of 16 residues. The CDR3: CASSLGGTSLYNEQFF.

This chain uses TRBV5-1 with TRBJ2-1; TCRdb proposes TRBD2, but this gene call is untestable without DNA. The CDR3 is 13 residues long. Germline-derived CDR1 and CDR2 are SGHRS and YFSETQ. The CDR3: CASAIGTLNEQFF.

The V call is TRBV7-9, the J call TRBJ2-5; the TCRdb call, TRBD2, lacks DNA for checking. Germline V lookup: CDR1 SEHNR, CDR2 FQNEAQ (reference sequence). CDR3 length: 15 residues. CDR3 loop: CASSSTTSGEGAQYF. The full variable domain, its missing parts supplied by reference TRBV7-9 and TRBJ2-5, is DTGVSQNPRHKITKRGQNVTFRCDPISEHNRLYWYRQTLGQGPEFLTYFQNEAQLEKSRLLSDRFSAERPKGSFSTLEIQRTEQGDSAMYLCASSSTTSGEGAQYFGPGTRLLVL.

The V and J genes are TRBV27 and TRBJ1-2; TCRdb indicates TRBD1, and absent DNA this call remains unverified. The V gene's germline CDR1 is MNHEY and CDR2 SMNVEV (reference sequence). There are 14 residues in the CDR3. The CDR3 is CASSLQGAGDGYTF.

V is TRBV5-1 and J is TRBJ1-2. Germline loops: CDR1 SGHRS, CDR2 YFSETQ. The CDR3 is 14 amino acids. The CDR3 is CASSLAQSDYGYTF.